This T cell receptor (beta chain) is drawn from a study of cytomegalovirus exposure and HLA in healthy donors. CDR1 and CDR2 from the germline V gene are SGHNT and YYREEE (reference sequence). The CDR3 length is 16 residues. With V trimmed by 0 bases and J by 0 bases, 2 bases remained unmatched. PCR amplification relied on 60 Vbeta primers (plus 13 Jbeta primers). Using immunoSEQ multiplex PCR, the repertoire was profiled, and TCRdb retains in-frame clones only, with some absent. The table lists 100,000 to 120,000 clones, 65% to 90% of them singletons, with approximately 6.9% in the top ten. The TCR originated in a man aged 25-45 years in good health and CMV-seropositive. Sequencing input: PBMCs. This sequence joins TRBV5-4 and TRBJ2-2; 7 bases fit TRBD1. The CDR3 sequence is CASSLAGGANTGELFF. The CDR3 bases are TGTGCCAGCAGCTTGGCAGGGGGTGCGAACACCGGGGAGCTGTTTTTT.